The TCR beta chain described here comes from a study of OX40 agonist ivuxolimab in advanced cancers. Study-level background: Administration of intravenous ivuxolimab to patients occurred every 2 weeks at 0.01 to 10 mg/kg.

Trimming removed 0 bases at V and 0 bases at J, with 16 bases between. Per germline, CDR1 SGHRS and CDR2 YFSETQ. The CDR3 spans 18 residues. TCRdb's table, derived via immunoSEQ multiplex PCR, lists solely in-frame clones and lacks some. This sample yields roughly 100,000 clones, of which roughly 95% are seen a single time; around 2.2% belongs to the top ten. Sequences were derived from CD4+ or CD8+ T cells sorted from blood, sampled in a trial of the OX40 agonist ivuxolimab. This TCR came from an adult with an advanced solid tumor such as melanoma, head and neck, liver or kidney cancer. The J gene is TRBJ1-3, the V gene TRBV5-1; D unresolved. CDR3 sequence: CASSLDRTEGSSGNTIYF. CDR3 DNA sequence: TGCGCCAGCAGCTTGGACCGTACCGAAGGCAGCTCTGGAAACACCATATATTTT. The whole variable domain, filled in from reference TRBV5-1 and TRBJ1-3, reads KAGVTQTPRYLIKTRGQQVTLSCSPISGHRSVSWYQQTPGQGLQFLFEYFSETQRNKGNFPGRFSGRQFSNSRSEMNVSTLELGDSALYLCASSLDRTEGSSGNTIYFGEGSWLTVV.